Below, 32 T cell receptor beta chains from the same sample are listed, as sequenced in a study of blood T cell repertoires in COVID-19. Libraries were prepared by immunoSEQ multiplex PCR; TCRdb keeps only in-frame clonotypes and omits some of them. The sample lists 150,000 to 200,000 clones; 80% to 90% were seen once. The sample consisted of peripheral blood. Receptors were obtained from a man aged 50 to 60 with active or convalescent COVID-19.

This chain links TRBV7-2 with TRBJ1-1; D is ambiguous. CDR1 is SGHTA and CDR2 is FQGNSA in the germline V gene. Trimming pared 5 bases from V and 0 bases from J, leaving 7 bases between. The CDR3 contains 13 residues. The CDR3 sequence is CASSELLNTEAFF. CDR3 nucleotides: TGTGCCAGCAGCGAACTCCTGAACACTGAAGCTTTCTTT. Full variable domain (missing parts from reference TRBV7-2 and TRBJ1-1): GAGVSQSPSNKVTEKGKDVELRCDPISGHTALYWYRQSLGQGLEFLIYFQGNSAPDKSGLPSDRFSAERTGGSVSTLTIQRTQQEDSAVYLCASSELLNTEAFFGQGTRLTVV.

The chain links TRBV4-1 to TRBJ1-6; perhaps TRBD1 as D (6 bases). CDR3 size: 16 residues. V was cut by 5 bases and J by 7 bases, with 18 bases left in between. Germline CDR1 MGHRA, CDR2 YSYEKL. DNA for the CDR3: TGCGCCAGCAGCACCGAGTGGGGGCGATCCAATTCACCCCTCCACTTT. Encoded protein: CASSTEWGRSNSPLHF.

The CDR3 nucleotides read TGTGCCAGCAGCTTAGGAAATCGACAGGGGGGGCTCTCTGGAAACACCATATATTTT. Translated, it gives CASSLGNRQGGLSGNTIYF. V usage is TRBV7-2 and J usage is TRBJ1-3, with TRBD1 identical over 9 bases. CDR3 length equals 19 residues. Looked up from germline, CDR1 is SGHTA and CDR2 is FQGNSA. Losses at the gene ends were 1 base for V and 0 bases for J; bases not matched to a gene: 10.

This sequence joins TRBV3-1 (or the pseudogene TRBV3-2) and TRBJ1-6, with a possible D match to TRBD1 (5 bases). V shed 7 bases and J shed 6 bases, with 13 bases lying between them. This CDR3 has 14 residues. Germline assignment: CDR1 LGHDT and CDR2 YNNKEL (reference sequence). The CDR3, as DNA: TGTGCCAGCACCATAACAGGTCCTAATTCACCCCTCCACTTT. It encodes CASTITGPNSPLHF.

The rearrangement joins TRBV6-5 to TRBJ1-5; D gene unclear. The CDR3 extends over 12 amino acids. V lost 4 bases to trimming and J lost 3 bases, with 4 bases between them. Germline lookup yields CDR1 MNHEY and CDR2 SVGAGI. The CDR3 here is CASSSNNQPQHF. The CDR3 nucleotides are TGTGCCAGCAGTTCAAACAATCAGCCCCAGCATTTT.

The chain employs TRBV27 and TRBJ2-2; 10 nucleotides agree with TRBD2. Per germline, CDR1 MNHEY and CDR2 SMNVEV (reference sequence). The CDR3 is 17 amino acids. V trimming: 5 bases; J trimming: 5 bases; junction bases outside the gene matches: 11. CDR3: CASSNAPASGRTGELFF. CDR3 DNA sequence: TGTGCCAGCAGTAACGCGCCCGCTAGCGGGAGAACCGGGGAGCTGTTTTTT.

V usage is TRBV18 and J usage is TRBJ1-2; 8 nucleotides line up with TRBD1. Germline CDR1 is KGHSH and CDR2 is LQKENI. There are 17 residues in the CDR3. J gave up 5 bases and V 3 bases, and 14 bases lay outside the gene matches. CDR3 loop: CASSPSTLSDRVYGYTF. Here the CDR3 DNA reads TGTGCCAGCTCACCCTCAACCTTATCGGACAGGGTGTATGGCTACACCTTC.

The chain recombines TRBV29-1 with TRBJ1-4; TRBD1 matches at 12 bases. V was clipped by 5 bases and J by 8 bases; unmatched bases: 15. The CDR3 extends over 17 amino acids. Germline loops: CDR1 SQVTM, CDR2 ANQGSEA. The CDR3 region is CSVKGTGGREGKEKLFF. Here the CDR3 DNA reads TGCAGCGTTAAAGGGACAGGGGGCAGAGAGGGTAAAGAAAAACTGTTTTTT.

This clone was picked up one time. The V call is TRBV7-3, the J call TRBJ2-3; 8 bases are shared with TRBD2. The germline V gene encodes CDR1 SGHTA and CDR2 FQGTGA. The trim removed 2 bases at V and 5 bases at J, leaving 6 bases unmatched. The CDR3 extends over 15 amino acids. CDR3 nucleotide sequence: TGTGCCAGCAGCTTAGACGGGGGGGCCAGAGATACGCAGTATTTT. Translation gives CASSLDGGARDTQYF.

The sample holds one count of this clone. The J gene is TRBJ2-7, the V gene TRBV20-1, with 10 nucleotides matching TRBD2. V dropped 3 bases and J dropped 0; count of bases not matched to a gene: 8. This CDR3 has 16 amino acids. CDR1 and CDR2 from the germline V gene are DFQATT and SNEGSKA (reference sequence). CDR3 residues: CSASDPASGSSYEQYF. CDR3 bases: TGCAGTGCTAGTGACCCGGCTAGCGGGAGCTCCTACGAGCAGTACTTC.

The chain couples TRBV2 to TRBJ2-7, with D possibly matching TRBD1 (6 bases). The CDR3 totals 12 residues. Germline assignment: CDR1 SNHLY and CDR2 FYNNEI. Trimming removed 8 bases at V and 7 bases at J, with 15 bases between. CDR3 nucleotide sequence: TGTGCCAGCCGCTCTGAAGGGGGAGAGCAGTACTTC. This codes for CASRSEGGEQYF.

Here the CDR3 DNA reads TGTGCCGCGGTGCAGGGGGCGTTGAACACTGAAGCTTTCTTT. Protein: CAAVQGALNTEAFF. The rearrangement joins TRBV6-5 to TRBJ1-1, with 8 positions matching TRBD1. The CDR3 has 14 amino acids. Losses at the gene ends were 11 bases for V and 0 bases for J; bases not matched to a gene: 8. Germline V gene lookup returns CDR1 MNHEY and CDR2 SVGAGI.

This clone was recorded once. The rearrangement uses TRBV13 and TRBJ1-1; possible D gene TRBD1, 6 bases. V was trimmed by 4 bases and J by 7 bases, leaving 13 bases between them. Germline V CDR1 and CDR2: PRHDT, FYEKMQ (reference sequence). This CDR3 is built from 13 residues. The CDR3 DNA reads TGTGCCAGCAGCTCTCGTGAGACAGGTGAAGCTTTCTTT. It codes for CASSSRETGEAFF.

The V call is TRBV19, the J call TRBJ1-6; 8 positions match TRBD1. The CDR3 is 14 amino acids. V lost 6 bases to trimming and J lost 7 bases; unmatched junction nucleotides: 5. CDR1 and CDR2 (germline): LNHDA, SQIVND (reference sequence). CDR3 sequence reads: CASRSTGVNSPLHF. As DNA, the CDR3 is TGTGCCAGTAGGTCGACAGGGGTCAATTCACCCCTCCACTTT.

This clone was seen just once. The chain joins TRBV7-2 to TRBJ1-2, with D unclear. Germline V gene sequence: CDR1 SGHTA, CDR2 FQGNSA. This CDR3 spans 13 amino acids. The V and J ends lost 6 bases and 8 bases respectively, with 16 bases between them. The CDR3 sequence: CASSKDQPGGYTF. The CDR3 region has the DNA TGTGCCAGCAGTAAAGACCAACCGGGAGGCTACACCTTC.

This clone came up a few times. The CDR3 sequence is CASSGQAWTEAFF. The CDR3, as DNA: TGTGCCAGCAGCGGACAGGCATGGACTGAAGCTTTCTTT. The J gene is TRBJ1-1, the V gene TRBV28; 7 bases align to TRBD1. Trimming took 6 bases from V and 5 from J; bases not matched to a gene: 6. Germline CDR1 MDHEN, CDR2 SYDVKM. CDR3 length: 13 amino acids.

The table lists this clone with a count of one. The chain employs TRBV7-9 and TRBJ2-1; the match to TRBD1 covers 9 bases. CDR1 SEHNR and CDR2 FQNEAQ come from the germline V gene (reference sequence). V dropped 6 bases and J dropped 6; count of bases not matched to a gene: 21. The CDR3 runs 19 residues. CDR3 loop: CASRDISLPGQGMSNEQFF. DNA of the CDR3: TGTGCCAGCAGAGACATTAGCCTGCCGGGACAGGGTATGAGCAATGAGCAGTTCTTC.

This chain connects TRBV7-2 to TRBJ2-1, with 7 bases fitting TRBD1. The CDR3 contains 15 residues. V lost 8 bases and J lost 2; bases outside the gene matches: 9. Germline CDR1 SGHTA, CDR2 FQGNSA. The CDR3 loop reads CASDRPGTAYNEQFF. The DNA of the CDR3 is TGTGCCAGCGACAGACCCGGGACAGCCTACAATGAGCAGTTCTTC. Full variable domain (rest looked up from reference TRBV7-2 and TRBJ2-1): GAGVSQSPSNKVTEKGKDVELRCDPISGHTALYWYRQSLGQGLEFLIYFQGNSAPDKSGLPSDRFSAERTGGSVSTLTIQRTQQEDSAVYLCASDRPGTAYNEQFFGPGTRLTVL.

V gene TRBV19 combines with J gene TRBJ1-2, with 7 bases identical to TRBD1. Germline V gene data show CDR1 as LNHDA and CDR2 as SQIVND (reference sequence). The CDR3 has 15 amino acids. V gave up 6 bases and J gave up 0 bases; unmatched junction bases: 7. The CDR3 loop reads CASRRTGQANYGYTF. Written as DNA, the CDR3 is TGTGCCAGTAGGAGGACAGGCCAGGCTAACTATGGCTACACCTTC. Full variable domain (rest looked up from reference TRBV19 and TRBJ1-2): DGGITQSPKYLFRKEGQNVTLSCEQNLNHDAMYWYRQDPGQGLRLIYYSQIVNDFQKGDIAEGYSVSREKKESFPLTVTSAQKNPTAFYLCASRRTGQANYGYTFGSGTRLTVV.

This chain connects TRBV20-1 to TRBJ2-3, with TRBD2 matching over 7 bases. Germline lookup yields CDR1 DFQATT and CDR2 SNEGSKA (reference sequence). The CDR3 is 15 amino acids. The ends lost 3 bases at V and 1 base at J; junction bases unmatched: 7. CDR3 sequence (DNA): TGCAGTGCTAGTCTGGCGGGGGAAGGCACAGATACGCAGTATTTT. Translation: CSASLAGEGTDTQYF.

The rearrangement links TRBV2 to TRBJ1-5, with D perhaps matching TRBD1 (5 bases). Germline V gene sequence: CDR1 SNHLY, CDR2 FYNNEI. The V and J ends lost 3 bases and 11 bases respectively, with 14 bases between them. The CDR3 covers 13 residues. The DNA for the CDR3 is TGTGCCAGCAGTGACCAGGGTCTTTGGGCCCAGCATTTT. It encodes CASSDQGLWAQHF.

CDR3: CASYDSPNSGANVLTF. The CDR3 region has the DNA TGCGCCAGTTATGACAGCCCTAACTCTGGGGCCAACGTCCTGACTTTC. The genes are TRBV5-1 and TRBJ2-6; possibly TRBD1 for D (5 bases). The CDR3 extends over 16 amino acids. V gave up 8 bases and J gave up 0 bases, with 15 bases separating them. Germline values: CDR1 SGHRS, CDR2 YFSETQ.

The V call is TRBV6-5, the J call TRBJ1-4; no reliable D call. This CDR3 is built from 13 residues. V was cut by 10 bases and J by 8 bases, with 17 bases left in between. The germline CDR1 and CDR2 sequences are MNHEY and SVGAGI. For the CDR3, the DNA is TGTGCCACCCGAAGCGCGGGCGAAGAAAAACTGTTTTTT. Translating gives CATRSAGEEKLFF.

The sample holds a few counts of this clone. The CDR3: CASSQDQEGGTETQYF. The CDR3 bases are TGCGCCAGCAGCCAAGATCAAGAGGGCGGCACAGAGACCCAGTACTTC. The chain carries TRBV4-1 and TRBJ2-5; TRBD2 might be the D (5 bases). The V end was cut by 0 bases, the J end by 4 bases, with 15 bases between. The CDR3 totals 16 residues. Germline V gene data show CDR1 as MGHRA and CDR2 as YSYEKL.

The chain links TRBV30 to TRBJ2-1, with 9 nucleotides matching TRBD1. J lost 7 bases, V lost 1 base, and 8 bases had no gene match. The CDR3 sequence is 15 residues long. Germline V gives CDR1 GTSNPN, CDR2 SVGIG (reference sequence). The CDR3 DNA reads TGTGCCTGGAGTGAAGGGACAGGGAGTGATAATGAGCAGTTCTTC. Protein sequence: CAWSEGTGSDNEQFF.

The chain carries TRBV18 and TRBJ1-1; TRBD1 might be the D (6 bases). The CDR3 loop spans 14 amino acids. Trimming left V 6 bases short and J 10 bases short, with 21 bases between. CDR1 and CDR2 from the germline V gene are KGHSH and LQKENI. DNA for the CDR3: TGTGCCAGCTCTCAAGGACAGCGGGGTTTTGTAGCTTTCTTT. This encodes CASSQGQRGFVAFF.

The chain links TRBV5-1 to TRBJ1-1; D is possibly TRBD1 (6 bases). CDR3 length: 14 residues. The V gene's germline CDR1 is SGHRS and CDR2 YFSETQ. The germline V and J ends were trimmed by 1 base and 5 bases, with 12 bases remaining between them. The CDR3 protein is CASSLQGRGTEAFF. Here the CDR3 DNA reads TGCGCCAGCAGCTTGCAGGGGCGCGGGACTGAAGCTTTCTTT.

The rearrangement uses TRBV18 and TRBJ2-1, with D tentatively TRBD2 (6 bases). V gave up 0 bases and J gave up 7 bases, with 13 bases separating them. The germline V gene has CDR1 KGHSH and CDR2 LQKENI. The CDR3 loop spans 15 amino acids. Here the CDR3 reads CASSPPARRGNEQFF. The CDR3 DNA sequence: TGTGCCAGCTCACCACCGGCCAGGCGGGGTAATGAGCAGTTCTTC.

The chain employs TRBV5-1 and TRBJ2-3; D is undetermined. Germline CDR1 reads SGHRS; CDR2 reads YFSETQ. Trimming cost V 0 bases and J 0 bases, with 8 bases left between them. The CDR3 is 15 amino acids. CDR3 sequence: CASSLALPSTDTQYF. DNA for the CDR3: TGCGCCAGCAGCTTGGCCCTTCCTAGCACAGATACGCAGTATTTT.

This clone has just one count. CDR3 loop: CAWARMDSSYEQYF. In DNA form, the CDR3 reads TGTGCCTGGGCCCGGATGGACAGCTCCTACGAGCAGTACTTC. This rearrangement joins TRBV30 to TRBJ2-7; D may be TRBD1 (6 bases). V gave up 5 bases and J gave up 0 bases, with 14 bases separating them. Germline loops: CDR1 GTSNPN, CDR2 SVGIG (reference sequence). The CDR3 consists of 14 residues.

In its sample, this clone was seen once. J is TRBJ2-5 and V is TRBV5-4; 7 positions agree with TRBD1. The CDR3 is 15 residues long. Germline CDR1 and CDR2: SGHNT and YYREEE (reference sequence). With V trimmed by 4 bases and J by 1 base, 7 bases remained unmatched. The CDR3 protein is CASSDPGTAQETQYF. The CDR3 nucleotides read TGTGCCAGCAGCGACCCCGGGACAGCCCAAGAGACCCAGTACTTC.

J is TRBJ1-6 and V is TRBV5-6; D remains ambiguous. The CDR3 runs to 15 residues. CDR1 SGHDT and CDR2 YYEEEE come from the germline V gene. Deletions cut 1 base from V and 9 bases from J, with 14 bases between. CDR3 DNA: TGTGCCAGCAGCTTGAATTTCGGGGTGGCTTCACCCCTCCACTTT. Translating gives CASSLNFGVASPLHF.